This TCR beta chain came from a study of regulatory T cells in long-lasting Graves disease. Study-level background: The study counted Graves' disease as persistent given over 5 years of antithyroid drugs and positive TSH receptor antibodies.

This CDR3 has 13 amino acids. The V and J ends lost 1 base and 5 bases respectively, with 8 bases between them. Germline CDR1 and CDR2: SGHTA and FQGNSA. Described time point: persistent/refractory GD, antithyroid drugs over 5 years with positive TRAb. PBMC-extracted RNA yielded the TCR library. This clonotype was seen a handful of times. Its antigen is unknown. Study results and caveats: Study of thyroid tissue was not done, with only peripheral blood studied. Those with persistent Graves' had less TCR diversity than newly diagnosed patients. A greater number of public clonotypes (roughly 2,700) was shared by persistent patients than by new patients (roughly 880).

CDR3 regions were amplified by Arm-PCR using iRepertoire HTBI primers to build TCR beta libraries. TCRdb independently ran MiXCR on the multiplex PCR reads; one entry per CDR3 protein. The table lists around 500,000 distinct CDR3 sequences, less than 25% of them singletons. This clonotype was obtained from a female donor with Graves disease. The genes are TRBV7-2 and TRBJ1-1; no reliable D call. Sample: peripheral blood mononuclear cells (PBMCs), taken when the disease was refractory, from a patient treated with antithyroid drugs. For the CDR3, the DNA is TGTGCCAGCAGCTTAGATGGGGTAACTGAAGCTTTCTTT. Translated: CASSLDGVTEAFF.